A selection of T cell receptor beta chains follows, all from one sample in a study of T cells in Graves' hyperthyroidism and ophthalmopathy. MiXCR, applied by TCRdb to the multiplex PCR reads, yields one record per CDR3 protein. The sample holds about 600,000 distinct CDR3 sequences, 16% seen once. The sample was blood. The receptors originated from a woman in her thirties or forties with Graves' ophthalmopathy. Each CDR3 is given with its conserved first and last residue. The order of the fields is D gene, V gene, J gene, clone size, CDR3 DNA, CDR3 protein. D genes are given only for firm matches. Clone size is stated in some rows and not others, as once, few, many or a class when expanded.

>NA|TRBV6-6|TRBJ2-7|many
TGTGCCAGCAGTTACTCTCGAACCGGGACCGACTACGAGCAGTACTTC
CASSYSRTGTDYEQYF
>TRBD2|TRBV7-8|TRBJ2-7|NA
TGTGCCAGCAGCTTGTGGGCCTCGGGGGGGGAGCAGTACTTC
CASSLWASGGEQYF
>NA|TRBV29-1|TRBJ2-7|NA
TGCAGCGTTGTTACTACCTCCTACGAGCAGTACTTC
CSVVTTSYEQYF
>NA|TRBV5-1|TRBJ1-2|many
TGCGCCAGCAGCTTGGGTGGTCAGACCTTTAACTATGGCTACACCTTC
CASSLGGQTFNYGYTF
>TRBD1|TRBV3-1|TRBJ2-7|NA
TGTGCCAGCAGCCAAACGGACAGGGCAAACTACGAGCAGTACTTC
CASSQTDRANYEQYF
>TRBD2|TRBV25-1|TRBJ2-3|few
TGTGCCAGCAGTGATAGTGGGAGGAGGCCGAGAACTAGCGGGAGCCCAGATACGCAGTATTTT
CASSDSGRRPRTSGSPDTQYF
>TRBD1|TRBV6-1|TRBJ2-4|NA
TGTGCCACCCGACAGGGAGATACCAAAAACATTCAGTACTTC
CATRQGDTKNIQYF
>NA|TRBV7-3|TRBJ2-7|many
TGTGCCAGCAGCTCCTACACAGGGAGCGAGCAGTACTTC
CASSSYTGSEQYF
>NA|TRBV24-1|TRBJ1-1|NA
TGTGCCACCTCCGACCCGAGGGGGGACTTCGGGGCTTTCTTT
CATSDPRGDFGAFF
>TRBD2|TRBV6-2/TRBV6-3|TRBJ2-3|many
TGTGCCAGCAGTTACGGGGTAGCGGGAGCGCGAGATACGCAGTATTTT
CASSYGVAGARDTQYF
>NA|TRBV7-3|TRBJ2-1|NA
TGTGCCAGCAGCTTTATGACTGGGGGCAATGAGCAGTTCTTC
CASSFMTGGNEQFF
>TRBD1|TRBV6-1|TRBJ2-5|many
TGTGCCAGCATCGGACAGGGGGCTCGAGAGACCCAGTACTTC
CASIGQGARETQYF
>NA|TRBV20-1|TRBJ1-2|NA
TGCAGTGCCCCTCCCCAGGGAGACTATGGCTACACCTTC
CSAPPQGDYGYTF
>NA|TRBV11-2|TRBJ2-5|many
TGTGCCAGCAGCTTACTCGGGGTCCAAGAGACCCAGTACTTC
CASSLLGVQETQYF
>NA|TRBV20-1|TRBJ1-5|NA
TGCAGTGCTAGAGTTGTTGGGCAGGGTGGCAATCAGCCCCAGCATTTT
CSARVVGQGGNQPQHF
>TRBD2|TRBV11-2|TRBJ2-1|many
TGTGCCAGCAGCTTAGGGAGAGCGGGAGGGTTTTCATATGAGCAGTTCTTC
CASSLGRAGGFSYEQFF
>NA|TRBV7-6|TRBJ2-1|many
TGTGCCAGCAGCTTAGCGGGAAGGGAGCAGTTCTTC
CASSLAGREQFF
>NA|TRBV7-2|TRBJ2-5|NA
TGTGCCAGCTTCCTTCTCGCCGGCAGGGCAGAGACCCAGTACTTC
CASFLLAGRAETQYF
>NA|TRBV10-3|TRBJ2-1|NA
TGTGCCATCAGCACGCGGGAATACGATGAGCAGTTCTTC
CAISTREYDEQFF
>TRBD2|TRBV20-1|TRBJ2-7|many
TGCAGTGCTAACCCTCTAGCGGTACAATCCTACGAGCAGTACTTC
CSANPLAVQSYEQYF
>NA|TRBV9|TRBJ1-1|few
TGTGCCAGCAGCTCAAGTGCTCGCGAAGCTTTCTTT
CASSSSAREAFF
>TRBD1|TRBV6-5|TRBJ1-1|many
TGTGCCAGCAGTTACGGGACAGATTTCGGTGAAGCTTTCTTT
CASSYGTDFGEAFF
>NA|TRBV5-1|TRBJ1-2|NA
TGCGCCAGCAGCCCCGGGCCAGTCCTCACCCCGCGGGGTGGCTACACCTTC
CASSPGPVLTPRGGYTF
>TRBD1|TRBV12-3/TRBV12-4|TRBJ1-1|NA
TGTGCCATTAGGACAGGGGTGAACACTGAAGCTTTCTTT
CAIRTGVNTEAFF
>NA|TRBV7-3|TRBJ2-2|NA
TGTGCCAGCAGCCCGACCGACAGGTCCGGGGAGCTGTTTTTT
CASSPTDRSGELFF
>NA|TRBV6-1|TRBJ1-1|NA
TGTGCCAGCAGCTACCAGGGGCAGACTGAAGCTTTCTTT
CASSYQGQTEAFF
>TRBD1|TRBV5-1|TRBJ1-1|many
TGCGCCAGCAGCAGGGACAGTCCCAGGACTGAAGCTTTCTTT
CASSRDSPRTEAFF
>NA|TRBV6-2/TRBV6-3|TRBJ1-5|NA
TGTGCCAGCAGTTACATGGTAGGCAATCAGCCCCAGCATTTT
CASSYMVGNQPQHF
>NA|TRBV7-9|TRBJ2-7|few
TGTGCCAGCAGCTCAAGGTTGTTCTACGAGCAGTACTTC
CASSSRLFYEQYF
>NA|TRBV10-3|TRBJ1-6|few
TGTGCCATCAGTACTCCGGGCCCCACTTTGGCCCTCCACTTT
CAISTPGPTLALHF
>NA|TRBV20-1|TRBJ2-1|NA
TGCAGTGCGCTTAGGGGGGGCAGCAGCTCCTACAATGAGCAGTTCTTC
CSALRGGSSSYNEQFF
>NA|TRBV12-3/TRBV12-4|TRBJ1-1|few
TGTGCCAGCAGTTTATACGGCCAGGGGCTCAGGGCTTTCTTT
CASSLYGQGLRAFF
>NA|TRBV20-1|TRBJ2-1|few
TGCAGTGCGGCCGGCGGCTCCTACAATGAGCAGTTCTTC
CSAAGGSYNEQFF
>NA|TRBV6-1|TRBJ2-1|many
TGTGCCAGCAGAGATGACGGGAACAATGAGCAGTTCTTC
CASRDDGNNEQFF
>TRBD1|TRBV7-9|TRBJ1-1|few
TGTGCCAGCAACCCGGGACAGTCTTTCACTGAAGCTTTCTTT
CASNPGQSFTEAFF
>TRBD1|TRBV18|TRBJ2-7|NA
TGTGCCAGCTCACCCTGGACAGGGGCCAAAAACGAGCAGTACTTC
CASSPWTGAKNEQYF
>TRBD1|TRBV7-9|TRBJ2-3|many
TGTGCCAGCAGCCAGACCGGGACAGGGAATACAGATACGCAGTATTTT
CASSQTGTGNTDTQYF
>NA|TRBV28|TRBJ2-1|NA
TGTGCCAGCAGTTTAATCACCGGGAGCTCCTACAATGAGCAGTTCTTC
CASSLITGSSYNEQFF
>TRBD1|TRBV6-1|TRBJ1-4|NA
TGTGCCAGCAGTCCGGACAGGGGGGAAAAACTGTTTTTT
CASSPDRGEKLFF
>TRBD2|TRBV29-1|TRBJ2-1|NA
TGCAGCGTGGGACTAGACCCCTACAATGAGCAGTTCTTC
CSVGLDPYNEQFF
>TRBD2|TRBV6-1|TRBJ2-3|NA
TGTGCCAGCAGCCTCAGGACTAGCGGACAAGATACGCAGTATTTT
CASSLRTSGQDTQYF